This passage covers 8 T cell receptor beta chains from one sample sequenced in a study of blood T cell repertoires in COVID-19. The table came from immunoSEQ multiplex PCR; TCRdb's copy has only in-frame clones and leaves some out. This table has 150,000 or so clones, 75% to 90% appearing once. The specimen sequenced was peripheral blood. The receptors stem from a human donor with acute or convalescent COVID-19. The donor label of this sample is uncertain.

The chain couples TRBV18 to TRBJ2-1; TRBD1 might be the D (5 bases). V was clipped by 3 bases and J by 5 bases, with 11 bases between them. Germline CDR1 KGHSH, CDR2 LQKENI. The CDR3 is made up of 14 amino acids. The CDR3 bases are TGTGCCAGCTCACCCGTCACAGGAAACAATGAGCAGTTCTTC. Encoded protein: CASSPVTGNNEQFF.

The rearrangement joins TRBV5-4 to TRBJ1-3, with a weak D call TRBD1 (5 bases). The germline V gene encodes CDR1 SGHNT and CDR2 YYREEE (reference sequence). This CDR3 comprises 18 residues. V lost 0 bases and J 0 bases, leaving 16 bases between the germline ends. CDR3 sequence: CASSLVLWGTGSGNTIYF. DNA of the CDR3: TGTGCCAGCAGCTTGGTCCTTTGGGGCACAGGCTCTGGAAACACCATATATTTT.

The rearrangement joins TRBV7-3 to TRBJ2-2, with D possibly TRBD1 on 5 matching bases. The germline gives CDR1 SGHTA, CDR2 FQGTGA. V lost 3 bases and J lost 2, with 7 bases in between. There are 14 residues in the CDR3. CDR3 sequence reads: CASSFDSNTGELFF. CDR3 nucleotide sequence: TGTGCCAGCAGCTTCGACAGTAACACCGGGGAGCTGTTTTTT.

The chain has TRBV19 and TRBJ1-1; 7 nucleotides match TRBD1. The V and J ends lost 6 bases and 5 bases, in that order; junction bases with no gene match: 9. Germline-derived CDR1 and CDR2 are LNHDA and SQIVND (reference sequence). CDR3 size: 14 residues. CDR3 bases: TGTGCCAGTAGAACAGGGGCTGAGATGACTGAAGCTTTCTTT. This codes for CASRTGAEMTEAFF.

The genes are TRBV19 and TRBJ1-5; a possible D gene is TRBD1 (5 bases). Germline values: CDR1 LNHDA, CDR2 SQIVND (reference sequence). Deletions cut 6 bases from V and 0 bases from J, with 9 bases between. The CDR3 is 14 amino acids. The CDR3 spells CASSNRISNQPQHF. The CDR3 DNA sequence: TGTGCCAGTAGCAACAGGATTAGCAATCAGCCCCAGCATTTT.

J is TRBJ1-1 and V is TRBV5-4; possibly TRBD1 for D (6 bases). Trimming shortened V by 0 bases and J by 4 bases, and 10 bases separated the two germline ends. The CDR3 runs to 14 residues. Germline lookup yields CDR1 SGHNT and CDR2 YYREEE (reference sequence). CDR3 DNA: TGTGCCAGCAGCTTGGAACACAGGGTCACTGAAGCTTTCTTT. Encoded protein: CASSLEHRVTEAFF.

This rearrangement joins TRBV28 to TRBJ1-1; 8 positions agree with TRBD1. CDR1 is MDHEN and CDR2 is SYDVKM in the germline V gene. The CDR3 loop spans 14 amino acids. The trim removed 2 bases at V and 7 bases at J, leaving 6 bases unmatched. The CDR3 coding sequence is TGTGCCAGCAGTTTAACAGGGGGGGAGATTGAAGCTTTCTTT. Translation: CASSLTGGEIEAFF. The full variable domain, with the rest looked up from reference TRBV28 and TRBJ1-1, is DVKVTQSSRYLVKRTGEKVFLECVQDMDHENMFWYRQDPGLGLRLIYFSYDVKMKEKGDIPEGYSVSREKKERFSLILESASTNQTSMYLCASSLTGGEIEAFFGQGTRLTVV.

This sequence joins TRBV21-1 and TRBJ1-2. TRBV21-1 is labeled a pseudogene. The CDR3 has 13 amino acids. The CDR3 here is CAITRDFNYGYTF. The CDR3 DNA reads TGTGCCATCACCAGGGACTTCAACTATGGCTACACCTTC.